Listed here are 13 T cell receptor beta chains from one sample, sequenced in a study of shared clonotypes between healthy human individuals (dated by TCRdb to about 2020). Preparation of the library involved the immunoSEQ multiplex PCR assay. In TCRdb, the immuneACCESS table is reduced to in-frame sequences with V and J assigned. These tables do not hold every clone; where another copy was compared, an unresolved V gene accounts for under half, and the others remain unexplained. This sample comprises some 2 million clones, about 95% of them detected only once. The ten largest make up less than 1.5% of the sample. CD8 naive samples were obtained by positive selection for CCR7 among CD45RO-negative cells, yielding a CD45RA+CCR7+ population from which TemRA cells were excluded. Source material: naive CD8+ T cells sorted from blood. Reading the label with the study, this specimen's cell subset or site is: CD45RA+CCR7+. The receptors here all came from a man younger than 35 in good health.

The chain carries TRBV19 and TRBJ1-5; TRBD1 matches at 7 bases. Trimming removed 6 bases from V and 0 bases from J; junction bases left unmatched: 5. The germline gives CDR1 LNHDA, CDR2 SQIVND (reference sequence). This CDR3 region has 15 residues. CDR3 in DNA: TGTGCCAGTAGGGGACAGTTATTTAGCAATCAGCCCCAGCATTTT. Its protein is CASRGQLFSNQPQHF.

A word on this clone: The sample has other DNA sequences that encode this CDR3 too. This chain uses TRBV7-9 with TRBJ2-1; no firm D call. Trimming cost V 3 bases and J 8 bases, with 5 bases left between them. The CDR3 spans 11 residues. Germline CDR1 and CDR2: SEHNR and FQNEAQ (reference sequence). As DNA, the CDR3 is TGTGCCAGCAGCTTCCGGGATGAGCAGTTCTTC. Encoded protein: CASSFRDEQFF.

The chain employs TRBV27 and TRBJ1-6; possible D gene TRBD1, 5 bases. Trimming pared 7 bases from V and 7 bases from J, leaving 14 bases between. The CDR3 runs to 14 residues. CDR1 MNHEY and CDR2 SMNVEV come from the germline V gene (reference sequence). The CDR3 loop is CASNVRDRNSPLHF. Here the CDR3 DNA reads TGTGCCAGCAACGTACGGGACCGCAATTCACCCCTCCACTTT.

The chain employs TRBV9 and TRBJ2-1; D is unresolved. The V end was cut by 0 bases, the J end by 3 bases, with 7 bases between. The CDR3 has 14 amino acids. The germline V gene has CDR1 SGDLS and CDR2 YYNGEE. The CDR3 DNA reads TGTGCCAGCAGCGTAGAAAACTACTACAATGAGCAGTTCTTC. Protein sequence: CASSVENYYNEQFF.

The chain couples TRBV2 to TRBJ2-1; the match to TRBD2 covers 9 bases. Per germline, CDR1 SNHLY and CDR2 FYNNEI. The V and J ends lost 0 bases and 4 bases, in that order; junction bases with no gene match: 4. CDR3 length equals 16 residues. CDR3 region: CASSEAGGGGYNEQFF. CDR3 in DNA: TGTGCCAGCAGTGAAGCCGGCGGGGGGGGTTACAATGAGCAGTTCTTC.

CDR3 nucleotides: TGTGCCAGCAGTTTACTATGGGAAGAGACCCAGTACTTC. It is translated as CASSLLWEETQYF. The chain uses TRBV6-1 and TRBJ2-5; unclear D gene. Deletions cut 5 bases from V and 3 bases from J, with 10 bases between. The CDR3 is 13 amino acids. Germline lookup yields CDR1 MNHNS and CDR2 SASEGT.

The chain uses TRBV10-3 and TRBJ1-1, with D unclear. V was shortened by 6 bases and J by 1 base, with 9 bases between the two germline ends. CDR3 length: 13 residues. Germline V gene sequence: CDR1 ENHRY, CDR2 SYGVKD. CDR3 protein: CAIRPRGNTEAFF. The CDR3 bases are TGTGCCATCAGGCCACGCGGGAACACTGAAGCTTTCTTT.

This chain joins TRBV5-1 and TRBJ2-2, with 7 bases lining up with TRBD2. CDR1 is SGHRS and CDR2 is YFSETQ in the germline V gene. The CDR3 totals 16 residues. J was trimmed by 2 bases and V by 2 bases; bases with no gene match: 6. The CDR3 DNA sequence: TGCGCCAGCAGCTTTCGACTAGCAGAAAACACCGGGGAGCTGTTTTTT. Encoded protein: CASSFRLAENTGELFF.

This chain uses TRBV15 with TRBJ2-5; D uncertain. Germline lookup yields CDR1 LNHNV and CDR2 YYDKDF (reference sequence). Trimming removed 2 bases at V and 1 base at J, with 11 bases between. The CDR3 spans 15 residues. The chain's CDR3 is CATSRLGEIQETQYF. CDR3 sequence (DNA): TGTGCCACCAGCAGACTCGGCGAGATCCAAGAGACCCAGTACTTC.

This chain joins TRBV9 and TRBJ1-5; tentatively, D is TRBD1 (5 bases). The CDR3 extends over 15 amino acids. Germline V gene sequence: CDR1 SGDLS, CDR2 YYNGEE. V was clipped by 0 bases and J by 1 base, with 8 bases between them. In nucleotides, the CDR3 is TGTGCCAGCAGCGTAGGTCAGGGAAGCAATCAGCCCCAGCATTTT. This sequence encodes CASSVGQGSNQPQHF.

The CDR3 here is CASSPLMNTEAFF. The DNA of the CDR3 is TGTGCCAGCAGCCCGCTTATGAACACTGAAGCTTTCTTT. V gene TRBV9 combines with J gene TRBJ1-1; D remains unclear. V dropped 4 bases and J dropped 0 bases, with 7 bases sitting between them. CDR1 and CDR2 (germline): SGDLS, YYNGEE. The CDR3 contains 13 residues.

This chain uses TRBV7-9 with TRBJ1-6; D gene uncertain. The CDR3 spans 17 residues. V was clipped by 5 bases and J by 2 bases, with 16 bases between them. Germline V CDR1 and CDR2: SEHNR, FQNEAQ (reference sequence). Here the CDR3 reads CASSPRPGMAYNSPLHF. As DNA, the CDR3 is TGTGCCAGCAGCCCACGACCGGGAATGGCCTATAATTCACCCCTCCACTTT. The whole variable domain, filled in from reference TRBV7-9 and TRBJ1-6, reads DTGVSQNPRHKITKRGQNVTFRCDPISEHNRLYWYRQTLGQGPEFLTYFQNEAQLEKSRLLSDRFSAERPKGSFSTLEIQRTEQGDSAMYLCASSPRPGMAYNSPLHFGNGTRLTVT.

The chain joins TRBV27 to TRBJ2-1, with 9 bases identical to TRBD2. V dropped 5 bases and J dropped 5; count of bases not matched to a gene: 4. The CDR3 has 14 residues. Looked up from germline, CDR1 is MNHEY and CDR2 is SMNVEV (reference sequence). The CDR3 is CASSASGANNEQFF. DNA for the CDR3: TGTGCCAGCAGTGCTAGCGGGGCAAACAATGAGCAGTTCTTC.